One T cell receptor beta chain is described in this entry. Its antigen remains unknown. The CDR3 covers 14 residues. V gave up 5 bases and J gave up 2 bases, with 13 bases separating them. Germline V gives CDR1 SGHRS, CDR2 YFSETQ. The data were obtained in a study of radiotherapy plus CTLA-4 blockade in lung cancer. Study results and limitations: Alongside interferon-beta, early blood T cell clone dynamics were reportedly the best predictor of response.

This table comes from immunoSEQ multiplex PCR, and its TCRdb copy is limited to in-frame clones, with some not included. This sample has some 64,000 clones, with approximately 80% found just once. Sequenced material: peripheral blood, taken from a patient treated with radiotherapy plus ipilimumab. The clonotype comes from a human donor with non-small cell lung cancer who had a complete response to radiotherapy plus ipilimumab. This sequence joins TRBV5-1 and TRBJ2-5; no clear D. The CDR3 sequence: CASRGGVQQETQYF. The CDR3 region has the DNA TGCGCCAGCAGGGGTGGCGTCCAACAAGAGACCCAGTACTTC.